This note documents a single TCR beta chain sequence. This specimen comes from a study of blood T cell repertoires in COVID-19. V shed 2 bases and J shed 1 base, with 5 bases lying between them. Germline V gene sequence: CDR1 SEHNR, CDR2 FQNEAQ (reference sequence). CDR3 size: 13 residues. Original processing methods: Reference gene primer amplification yielded estimated nucleated cell counts. Profiled with immunoSEQ multiplex PCR; TCRdb holds only in-frame clones, not every one. That table supplies the V and J calls and clone size; D and trimming were determined from the DNA. This table has approximately 51,000 clones, about 85% appearing once.

The chain carries TRBV7-9 and TRBJ1-1; no firm D call. The sequenced sample was peripheral blood. This clonotype originated in a human donor in a cohort sampled during active COVID-19. The CDR3 nucleotides read TGTGCCAGCAGCTTACCAGAGAACACTGAAGCTTTCTTT. Residues: CASSLPENTEAFF. The full variable domain, in which reference TRBV7-9 and TRBJ1-1 provide the parts outside the CDR3, is DTGVSQNPRHKITKRGQNVTFRCDPISEHNRLYWYRQTLGQGPEFLTYFQNEAQLEKSRLLSDRFSAERPKGSFSTLEIQRTEQGDSAMYLCASSLPENTEAFFGQGTRLTVV.